This is a list of T cell receptor beta chains from one sample in a study of cytomegalovirus exposure and HLA in healthy donors. This table comes from immunoSEQ multiplex PCR, and its TCRdb copy is limited to in-frame clones, with some not included. The data hold about 110,000 clones, with approximately 70% observed a single time. The material sequenced was PBMCs. These receptors were taken from a man aged 35 to 55 in good health and CMV-seropositive. CDR3s include the opening cysteine and the closing phenylalanine or tryptophan. The order of the fields is D gene, clone size, V gene, J gene, CDR3 protein, CDR3 DNA. D genes are given only for firm matches. Clone size is stated in some rows and not others, as once, few, many or a class when expanded.

.	.	TRBV19	TRBJ1-5	CASSIASGGNQPQHF	TGTGCCAGTAGTATCGCGTCAGGGGGCAATCAGCCCCAGCATTTT
TRBD2	.	TRBV6-5	TRBJ2-1	CASSYGLAGDEQFF	TGTGCCAGCAGTTACGGACTAGCGGGAGATGAGCAGTTCTTC
.	once	TRBV19	TRBJ1-1	CASSIAGAATEAFF	TGTGCCAGTAGTATTGCAGGGGCGGCCACTGAAGCTTTCTTT
.	.	TRBV29-1	TRBJ1-2	CSVDEGSGYTF	TGCAGCGTTGACGAGGGTTCTGGCTACACCTTC
.	few	TRBV5-1	TRBJ2-1	CASSLFLNNEQFF	TGCGCCAGCAGCTTGTTCCTTAACAATGAGCAGTTCTTC
TRBD1	.	TRBV12-5	TRBJ2-2	CASGQGNTGELFF	TGTGCTTCGGGACAGGGGAACACCGGGGAGCTGTTTTTT
.	.	TRBV5-4	TRBJ2-1	CASSLALEINEQFF	TGTGCCAGCAGCTTAGCTCTAGAGATCAATGAGCAGTTCTTC
TRBD2	.	TRBV2	TRBJ2-2	CASKSGRGTGELFF	TGTGCCAGCAAAAGCGGGAGGGGCACCGGGGAGCTGTTTTTT
TRBD2	.	TRBV19	TRBJ2-5	CASSLTGLAGAETQYF	TGTGCCAGTAGTCTCACCGGACTAGCGGGAGCAGAGACCCAGTACTTC
TRBD1	.	TRBV7-2	TRBJ2-7	CASSLFPLQLGTASYEQYF	TGTGCCAGCAGCTTATTCCCTCTGCAATTGGGGACAGCTTCCTACGAGCAGTACTTC
TRBD2	.	TRBV28	TRBJ2-7	CASSFPSGAYEQYF	TGTGCCAGCAGTTTTCCTAGCGGAGCCTACGAGCAGTACTTC
TRBD1	.	TRBV5-4	TRBJ2-3	CASNPGTGVTDTQYF	TGTGCCAGCAACCCCGGGACAGGGGTAACAGATACGCAGTATTTT
.	.	TRBV23-1	TRBJ2-6	CAPKSGLIRSGANVLTF	TGCGCCCCCAAAAGCGGACTGATTCGCTCTGGGGCCAACGTCCTGACTTTC
TRBD1	.	TRBV6-6	TRBJ2-7	CASASGQGAHEQYF	TGTGCCAGCGCGAGCGGACAGGGGGCCCACGAGCAGTACTTC
TRBD1	.	TRBV7-2	TRBJ1-5	CASSSRQGEGQPQHF	TGTGCCAGCAGCTCGCGACAGGGGGAAGGCCAGCCCCAGCATTTT
.	.	TRBV5-1	TRBJ2-2	CASSATSTTTGELFF	TGCGCCAGCAGCGCCACAAGTACTACCACCGGGGAGCTGTTTTTT
TRBD2	.	TRBV27	TRBJ2-1	CASRTSGSNEQFF	TGTGCCAGCAGGACTAGCGGGAGTAATGAGCAGTTCTTC
.	.	TRBV27	TRBJ1-2	CASSFGPDYGYTF	TGTGCCAGCAGTTTTGGGCCCGACTATGGCTACACCTTC
TRBD1	.	TRBV19	TRBJ2-7	CASSGTATYEQYF	TGTGCCAGTAGTGGGACAGCAACCTACGAGCAGTACTTC
.	.	TRBV28	TRBJ2-5	CASSNILRGETQYF	TGTGCCAGCAGTAATATCCTGCGGGGAGAGACCCAGTACTTC
TRBD1	.	TRBV19	TRBJ1-2	CASSMVDRVGYTF	TGTGCCAGTAGTATGGTCGACAGGGTCGGCTACACCTTC
TRBD2	once	TRBV27	TRBJ2-5	CASSSPPGTSGTPETQYF	TGTGCCAGCAGTTCCCCCCCGGGGACTAGCGGGACCCCGGAGACCCAGTACTTC
TRBD2	.	TRBV5-1	TRBJ2-2	CAIRLAENTGELFF	TGCGCCATCCGGCTAGCGGAAAACACCGGGGAGCTGTTTTTT
.	.	TRBV6-1	TRBJ1-2	CASSAGRRLANYGYTF	TGTGCCAGCAGTGCCGGACGGAGGCTGGCTAACTATGGCTACACCTTC
.	few	TRBV28	TRBJ2-1	CASRRDYNEQFF	TGTGCCAGCAGGCGCGACTACAATGAGCAGTTCTTC
.	.	TRBV27	TRBJ2-7	CASSSGTTVYEQYF	TGTGCCAGCAGTTCCGGGACAACGGTCTACGAGCAGTACTTC
.	.	TRBV19	TRBJ1-5	CASSGGQLYSNQPQHF	TGTGCCAGTAGTGGAGGACAGCTTTATAGCAATCAGCCCCAGCATTTT
.	.	TRBV11-2	TRBJ1-5	CASSLGDRQPQHF	TGTGCCAGCAGCCTCGGGGATAGGCAGCCCCAGCATTTT
TRBD1	.	TRBV5-1	TRBJ1-1	CASSSGTVLNTEAFF	TGCGCCAGCAGCTCGGGGACAGTTTTGAACACTGAAGCTTTCTTT